This entry describes one T cell receptor beta chain. The CDR3 loop spans 13 amino acids. CDR1 and CDR2 from the germline V gene are DFQATT and SNEGSKA (reference sequence). V was pared by 0 bases and J by 4 bases, with 8 bases between. The sample belongs to a study of T-cell memory formation after mild COVID-19. MiXCR, run by TCRdb on the 5' RACE reads, gives a single entry per CDR3 protein. Found here are over 400,000 distinct CDR3 sequences, about a quarter of them singletons; the top ten hold 10% to 15%. The V gene is TRBV20-1, the J gene TRBJ2-3; D is unclear. Material: PBMCs or a T cell subset sorted from them (not recorded which). The TCR originated in an adult woman who had mild COVID-19 (a few samples of this study predate the infection). Cell type and time point are not known. CDR3 nucleotide sequence: TGCAGTGCTAGAGATTCCCCCCCAGATACGCAGTATTTT. Amino acids: CSARDSPPDTQYF.